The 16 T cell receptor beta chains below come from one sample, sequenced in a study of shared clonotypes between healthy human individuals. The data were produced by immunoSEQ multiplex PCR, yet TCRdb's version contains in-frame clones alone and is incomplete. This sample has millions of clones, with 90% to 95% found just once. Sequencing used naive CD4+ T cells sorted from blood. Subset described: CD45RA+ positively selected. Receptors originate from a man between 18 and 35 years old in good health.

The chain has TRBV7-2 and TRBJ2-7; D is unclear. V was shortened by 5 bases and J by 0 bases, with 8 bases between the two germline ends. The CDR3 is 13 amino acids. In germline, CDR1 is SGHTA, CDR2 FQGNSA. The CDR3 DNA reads TGTGCCAGCAGCCTTTCTTACTCCTACGAGCAGTACTTC. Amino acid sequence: CASSLSYSYEQYF.

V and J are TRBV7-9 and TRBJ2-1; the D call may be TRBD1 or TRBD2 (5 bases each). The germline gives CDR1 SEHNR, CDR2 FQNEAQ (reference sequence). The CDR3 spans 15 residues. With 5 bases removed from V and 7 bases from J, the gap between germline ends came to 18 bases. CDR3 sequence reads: CASSKTRGSINEQFF. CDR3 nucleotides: TGTGCCAGCAGCAAAACGAGGGGAAGCATTAATGAGCAGTTCTTC.

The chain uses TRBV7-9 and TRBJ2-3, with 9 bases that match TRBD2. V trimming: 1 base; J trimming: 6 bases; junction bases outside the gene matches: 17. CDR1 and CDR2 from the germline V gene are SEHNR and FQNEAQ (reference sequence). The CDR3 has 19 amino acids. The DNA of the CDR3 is TGTGCCAGCAGCTTAGTAGCGGGAGCGCCGGACCCAAACAGGGATACGCAGTATTTT. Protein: CASSLVAGAPDPNRDTQYF.

CDR3 amino acids: CASTRGQGPQETQYF. CDR3 DNA: TGTGCCAGCACTAGAGGCCAGGGCCCACAAGAGACCCAGTACTTC. The chain has TRBV2 and TRBJ2-5; the D gene is possibly TRBD1 (5 bases). V lost 7 bases and J lost 2, with 17 bases in between. The CDR3 is 15 residues long. From germline, CDR1 is SNHLY and CDR2 FYNNEI.

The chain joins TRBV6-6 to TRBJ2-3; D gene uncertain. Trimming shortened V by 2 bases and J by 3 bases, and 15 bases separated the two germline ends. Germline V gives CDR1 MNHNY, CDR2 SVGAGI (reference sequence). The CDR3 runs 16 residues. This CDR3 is CASSYDLGLGTDTQYF. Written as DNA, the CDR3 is TGTGCCAGCAGTTACGATCTGGGGTTGGGAACAGATACGCAGTATTTT.

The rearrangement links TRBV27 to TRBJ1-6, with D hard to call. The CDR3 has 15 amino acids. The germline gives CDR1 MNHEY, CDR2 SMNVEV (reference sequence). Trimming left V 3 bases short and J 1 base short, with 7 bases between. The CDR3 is CASSLVRSYNSPLHF. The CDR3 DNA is TGTGCCAGCAGTTTGGTCAGGTCCTATAATTCACCCCTCCACTTT.

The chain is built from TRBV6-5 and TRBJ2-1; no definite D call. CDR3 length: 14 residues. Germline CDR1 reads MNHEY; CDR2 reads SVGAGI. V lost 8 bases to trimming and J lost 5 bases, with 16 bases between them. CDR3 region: CASYERGRNNEQFF. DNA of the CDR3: TGTGCCAGCTACGAACGCGGTCGGAACAATGAGCAGTTCTTC.

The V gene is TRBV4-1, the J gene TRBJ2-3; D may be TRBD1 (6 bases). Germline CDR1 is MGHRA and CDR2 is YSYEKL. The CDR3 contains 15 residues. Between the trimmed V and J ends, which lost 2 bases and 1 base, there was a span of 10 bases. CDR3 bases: TGCGCCAGCAGCCAACAGGGGCCCGGCACAGATACGCAGTATTTT. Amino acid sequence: CASSQQGPGTDTQYF.

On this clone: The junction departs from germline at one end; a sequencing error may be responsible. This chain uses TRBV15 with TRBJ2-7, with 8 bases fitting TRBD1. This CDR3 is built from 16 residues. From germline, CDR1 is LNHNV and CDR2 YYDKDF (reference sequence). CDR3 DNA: TGTGCCACCAGCGGAGACCTCGGGACAGGATCTTACGAGCAGTACTTC. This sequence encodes CATSGDLGTGSYEQYF.

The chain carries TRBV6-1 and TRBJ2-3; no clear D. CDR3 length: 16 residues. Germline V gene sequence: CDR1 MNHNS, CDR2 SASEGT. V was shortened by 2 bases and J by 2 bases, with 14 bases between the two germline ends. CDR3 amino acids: CASSESRRVNTDTQYF. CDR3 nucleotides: TGTGCCAGCAGTGAATCACGCCGGGTAAACACAGATACGCAGTATTTT.

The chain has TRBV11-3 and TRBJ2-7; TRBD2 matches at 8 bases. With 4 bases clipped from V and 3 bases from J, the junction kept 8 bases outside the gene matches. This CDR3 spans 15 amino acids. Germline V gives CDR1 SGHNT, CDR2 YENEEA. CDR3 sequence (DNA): TGTGCCAGCAGCTCGGGCGGGAGCGGGGGCTACGAGCAGTACTTC. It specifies CASSSGGSGGYEQYF.

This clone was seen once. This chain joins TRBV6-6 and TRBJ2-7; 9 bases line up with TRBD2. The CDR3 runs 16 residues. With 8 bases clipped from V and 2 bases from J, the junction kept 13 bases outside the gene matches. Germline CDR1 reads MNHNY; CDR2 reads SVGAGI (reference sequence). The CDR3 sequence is CASGGPAGGPPYEQYF. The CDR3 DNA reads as TGTGCCAGCGGTGGGCCAGCGGGGGGCCCACCCTACGAGCAGTACTTC.

The CDR3 region is CASSFQGKGTDTQYF. The CDR3 DNA reads as TGTGCCAGCAGCTTTCAGGGCAAAGGGACAGATACGCAGTATTTT. The gene calls are TRBV7-9 and TRBJ2-3, with a tentative D call TRBD1 (5 bases). The CDR3 spans 15 residues. The germline V and J ends were trimmed by 3 bases and 3 bases, with 13 bases remaining between them. CDR1 SEHNR and CDR2 FQNEAQ come from the germline V gene (reference sequence).

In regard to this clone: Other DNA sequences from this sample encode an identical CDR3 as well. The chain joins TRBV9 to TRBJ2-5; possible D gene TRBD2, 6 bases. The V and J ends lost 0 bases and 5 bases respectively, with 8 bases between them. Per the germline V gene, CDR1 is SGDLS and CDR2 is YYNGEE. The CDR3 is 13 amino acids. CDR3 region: CASSVDRGETQYF. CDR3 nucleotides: TGTGCCAGCAGCGTAGATCGGGGGGAGACCCAGTACTTC.

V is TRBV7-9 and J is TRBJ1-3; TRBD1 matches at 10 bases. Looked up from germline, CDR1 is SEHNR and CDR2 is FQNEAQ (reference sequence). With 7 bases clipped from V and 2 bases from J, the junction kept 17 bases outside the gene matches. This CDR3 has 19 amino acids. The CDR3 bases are TGTGCCAGCACCTACGGGACAGGGGTCTCTGGGATGGCTGGAAACACCATATATTTT. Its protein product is CASTYGTGVSGMAGNTIYF.

The CDR3: CASSYHRDTNSPLHF. For the CDR3, the DNA is TGTGCCAGCAGTTATCACCGGGACACTAATTCACCCCTCCACTTT. The chain employs TRBV6-5 and TRBJ1-6; a weak D match, TRBD1 (6 bases). Germline V lookup: CDR1 MNHEY, CDR2 SVGAGI. Between the trimmed V and J ends, which lost 3 bases and 6 bases, there was a span of 12 bases. CDR3 length: 15 residues.